These 3 T cell receptor beta chains originate from one sample sequenced in a study of Ad26.COV2.S vaccination and SARS-CoV-2 variants. Clones were sequenced by immunoSEQ multiplex PCR, and TCRdb holds only the in-frame ones, with some missing. The sample lists approximately 300,000 clones, just over 85% occurring once. As to treatment: some 20 received Ad26.COV2.S at low or high dose, single or two shots; 5 received placebo; per-sample allocation not given. Day 63 after the first vaccine or placebo injection was the time point for sampling. Specimen: peripheral blood, collected in a trial of Ad26.COV2.S vaccine versus placebo. Receptor source: a person aged 18-65 years who received the Ad26.COV2.S COVID-19 vaccine or a placebo.

The CDR3 loop is CASSPREGGNSPLHF. CDR3 bases: TGTGCCAGCTCACCGCGGGAGGGGGGGAATTCACCCCTCCACTTT. The genes are TRBV18 and TRBJ1-6; maybe TRBD1 (6 bases). From germline, CDR1 is KGHSH and CDR2 LQKENI. The CDR3 loop spans 15 amino acids. Between the trimmed V and J ends, which lost 3 bases and 7 bases, there was a span of 13 bases.

This clone was counted between two and nine times. The gene calls are TRBV18 and TRBJ1-2; D is unclear. The V gene's germline CDR1 is KGHSH and CDR2 LQKENI. The V and J ends lost 2 bases and 4 bases respectively, with 11 bases between them. The CDR3 extends over 14 amino acids. The DNA of the CDR3 is TGTGCCAGCTCACCAGACGCGGAAGGCTATGGCTACACCTTC. It codes for CASSPDAEGYGYTF.

This chain connects TRBV21-1 to TRBJ2-2. TRBV21-1 is described as a pseudogene. The CDR3 is 15 residues long. The CDR3 here is CASSKENNSRGELFF. The CDR3 coding sequence is TGTGCCAGCAGCAAAGAAAACAACTCCAGAGGGGAGCTGTTTTTT.